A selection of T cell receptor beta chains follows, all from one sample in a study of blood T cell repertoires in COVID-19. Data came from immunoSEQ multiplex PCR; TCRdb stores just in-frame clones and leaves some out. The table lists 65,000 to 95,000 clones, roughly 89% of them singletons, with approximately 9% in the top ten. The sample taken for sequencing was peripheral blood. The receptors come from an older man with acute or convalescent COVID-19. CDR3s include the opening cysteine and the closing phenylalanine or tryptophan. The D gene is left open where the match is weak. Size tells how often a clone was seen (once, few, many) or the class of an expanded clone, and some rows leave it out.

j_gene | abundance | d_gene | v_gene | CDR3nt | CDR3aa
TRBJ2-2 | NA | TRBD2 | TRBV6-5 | TGTGCCAGCAGATCTAGCGGGCCGAACACCGGGGAGCTGTTTTTT | CASRSSGPNTGELFF
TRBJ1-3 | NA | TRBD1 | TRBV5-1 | TGCGCCAGCAGGACAGGGGGCTCTGGAAACACCATATATTTT | CASRTGGSGNTIYF
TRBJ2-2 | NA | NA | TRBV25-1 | TGTGCCAGCAGTGACATCGGGACAACCGGGGAGCTGTTTTTT | CASSDIGTTGELFF
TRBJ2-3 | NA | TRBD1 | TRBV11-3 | TGTGCCAGCAGCCCCGGGACAGGGTTGGATACGCAGTATTTT | CASSPGTGLDTQYF
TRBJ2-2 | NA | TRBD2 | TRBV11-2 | TGTGCCAGCAGCTCCTTGCGGGGGTCCCTCGGGGAGCTGTTTTTT | CASSSLRGSLGELFF
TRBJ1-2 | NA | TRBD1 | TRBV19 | TGTGCCAGTAGACCTACGGACAGGGTAAAACATGGCTACACCTTC | CASRPTDRVKHGYTF
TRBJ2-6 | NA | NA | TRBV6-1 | TGTGCCAGCAGTGTGGGGACTGCCTCTGGGGCCAACGTCCTGACTTTC | CASSVGTASGANVLTF
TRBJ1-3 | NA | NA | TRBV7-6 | TGTGCCAGCAGCTTAGGACACCTCTCTGGAAACACCATATATTTT | CASSLGHLSGNTIYF
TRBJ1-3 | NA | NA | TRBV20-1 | TGCAGTGCTAGTCGGGGATCCTCCTCTGGAAACACCATATATTTT | CSASRGSSSGNTIYF
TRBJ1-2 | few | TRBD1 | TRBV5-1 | TGCGCCAGCAGCTACAACCGGGACAGGGGGGATGGCTACACCTTC | CASSYNRDRGDGYTF
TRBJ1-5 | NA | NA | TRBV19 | TGTGCCAGTAGTGTACAGGGAAATCAGCCCCAGCATTTT | CASSVQGNQPQHF
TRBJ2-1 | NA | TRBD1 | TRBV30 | TGTGCCTGGAGTGTAAAAGGTCAGGGGGTCGATGAGCAGTTCTTC | CAWSVKGQGVDEQFF
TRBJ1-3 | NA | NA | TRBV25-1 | TGTGCCAGCAGTGAATCGGGGGTCTCTGGAAACACCATATATTTT | CASSESGVSGNTIYF
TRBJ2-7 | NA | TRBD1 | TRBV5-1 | TGCGCCAGCAGCTTGGGGACAGGGGCATCCTACGAGCAGTACTTC | CASSLGTGASYEQYF
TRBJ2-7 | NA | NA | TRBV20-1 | TGCGGTACAGGGAACTCCTACGAGCAGTACTTC | CGTGNSYEQYF
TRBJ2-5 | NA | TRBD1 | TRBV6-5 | TGTGCCAGCAGTCGGGACAGGGCCGATAAGACCCAGTACTTC | CASSRDRADKTQYF
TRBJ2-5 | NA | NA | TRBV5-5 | TGTGCCAGCAGCTTAGCGTGGCAAGAGACCCAGTACTTC | CASSLAWQETQYF
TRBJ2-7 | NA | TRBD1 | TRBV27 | TGTGCCAGCAGTTTCACCCCCGGGACAGGGGGCTACGAGCAGTACTTC | CASSFTPGTGGYEQYF
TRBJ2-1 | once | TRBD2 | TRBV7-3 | TGTGCCAGCAGCCCCCTCATCCCCCCCGGGACTAGCGGGGGGTCGGGATACAATGAGCAGTTCTTC | CASSPLIPPGTSGGSGYNEQFF
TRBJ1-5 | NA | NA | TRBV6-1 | TGTGCCAGCAGTGATCTCGCGAATCAGCCCCAGCATTTT | CASSDLANQPQHF
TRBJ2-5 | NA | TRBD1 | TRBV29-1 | TGCAGCGCCTGGGGGGACAGGGACCAAGAGACCCAGTACTTC | CSAWGDRDQETQYF
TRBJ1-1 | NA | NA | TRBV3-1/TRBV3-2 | TGTGCCAGCAGCCAACCAGGAATGAACACTGAAGCTTTCTTT | CASSQPGMNTEAFF
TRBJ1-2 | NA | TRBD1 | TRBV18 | TGTGCCAGCTCACGGGCAACAGGGGCTGGCAGCTATGGCTACACCTTC | CASSRATGAGSYGYTF
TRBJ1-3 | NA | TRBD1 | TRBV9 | TGTGCCAGCAGCCCGACGGACAGGGTCTCCGTCCCGGCTACCATATATTTT | CASSPTDRVSVPATIYF
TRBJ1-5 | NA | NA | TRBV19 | TGTGCCAGTAGTATAGGGCAGTCAAATAGCAATCAGCCCCAGCATTTT | CASSIGQSNSNQPQHF
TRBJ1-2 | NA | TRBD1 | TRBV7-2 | TGTGCCAGCAGCGGGGGGACAGCTAACTATGGCTACACCTTC | CASSGGTANYGYTF
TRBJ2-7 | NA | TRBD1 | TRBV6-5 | TGTGCCGACGAAGGACAGGGAGAAGAGCAGTACTTC | CADEGQGEEQYF
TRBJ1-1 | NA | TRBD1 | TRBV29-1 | TGCAGCGTTGTCCAGGACAGGGGGCGGGTCGTGGCTTTCTTT | CSVVQDRGRVVAFF
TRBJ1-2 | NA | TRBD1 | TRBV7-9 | TGTGCCAGCAGCGGAGACGGAGGGACAGGGGTCTATGGCTACACCTTC | CASSGDGGTGVYGYTF
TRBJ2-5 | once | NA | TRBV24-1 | TGTGCCACCAGTGATTTAGTCAGGGGAACGGAGACCCAGTACTTC | CATSDLVRGTETQYF
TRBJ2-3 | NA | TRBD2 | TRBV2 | TGTGCCAGCAGTGAGCTAGCGGGGGGCTGGGCAGATACGCAGTATTTT | CASSELAGGWADTQYF
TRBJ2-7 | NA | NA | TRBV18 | TGTGCCAGCTCACCTATGGGACTTTCTAGCTCCTACGAGCAGTACTTC | CASSPMGLSSSYEQYF
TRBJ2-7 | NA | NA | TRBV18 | TGTGCCAGCTCACCACCCTCTTTTCAGGGTTCCGAGCAGTACTTC | CASSPPSFQGSEQYF
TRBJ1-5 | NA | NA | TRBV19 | TGTGCCAGTAGTATGGGGGGAATTCAGCCCCAGCATTTT | CASSMGGIQPQHF
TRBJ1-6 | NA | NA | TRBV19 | TGTGCCAGTACAACCTCGGATAATTCACCCCTCCACTTT | CASTTSDNSPLHF
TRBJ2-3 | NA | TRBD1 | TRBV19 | TGTGCCAGTAGCCGACTGGACAGGGGAGTGACAGATACGCAGTATTTT | CASSRLDRGVTDTQYF
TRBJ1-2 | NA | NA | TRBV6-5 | TGTGCCAGCAGTTTCGGGGTTGGGACTGTCAATGGCTACACCTTC | CASSFGVGTVNGYTF
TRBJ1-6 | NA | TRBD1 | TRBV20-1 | TGCAGTGCGAGTGTGGGACAGACTTATAATTCACCCCTCCACTTT | CSASVGQTYNSPLHF
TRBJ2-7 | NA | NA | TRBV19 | TGTGCCACCGCGGGACAGACTAGCTCCTACGAGCAGTACTTC | CATAGQTSSYEQYF
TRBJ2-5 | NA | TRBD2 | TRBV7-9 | TGTGCCAGCAATTCTCCGGGACTAGCGGGGGGGCCACGGGAGACCCAGTACTTC | CASNSPGLAGGPRETQYF
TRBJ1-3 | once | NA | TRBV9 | TGTGCCAGCAGCGTAGGAGCCATCTCTGGAAACACCATATATTTT | CASSVGAISGNTIYF
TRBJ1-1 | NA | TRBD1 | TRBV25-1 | TGTGCCAGCAGTGAAAGTAGGACAGGGGGGTCTGAAGCTTTCTTT | CASSESRTGGSEAFF
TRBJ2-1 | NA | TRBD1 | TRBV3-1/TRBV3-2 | TGTGCCAGCAGCCAATCCGGGACAGGGGGCAATGAGCAGTTCTTC | CASSQSGTGGNEQFF
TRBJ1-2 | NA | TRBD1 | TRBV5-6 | TGTGCCAGCAGCCCTGGGACAGTGAGCTATGGCTACACCTTC | CASSPGTVSYGYTF
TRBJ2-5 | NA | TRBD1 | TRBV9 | TGTGCCAGCAGCGTAGCCTCAGGGACAGGGGTGACCGTCCAAGAGACCCAGTACTTC | CASSVASGTGVTVQETQYF